The entry that follows covers one T cell receptor beta chain sequence. Its antigen is still unknown. The CDR3 consists of 16 residues. The trim removed 5 bases at V and 4 bases at J, leaving 5 bases unmatched. CDR1 is LNHDA, CDR2 SQIVND, per germline (reference sequence). Method: immunoSEQ multiplex PCR; TCRdb's copy keeps in-frame clones and lacks some. Of more than 95,000 clones in the sample, more than 85% were seen once. The sample belongs to a study of T cell responses to AZD1222 COVID-19 vaccine. Study findings and constraints: Vaccine-associated CD4 TCRs ranged over spike, dominating at 160-218 and 743-854.

This rearrangement joins TRBV19 to TRBJ2-1; 13 bases are a match to TRBD2. The starting material was peripheral blood, obtained on day 0 of AZD1222 vaccination. The sequence was collected from an adult in good health. The CDR3 region has the DNA TGTGCCAGTAGTCCTCGGACTAGCGGGAGATACAATGAGCAGTTCTTC. Encoded protein: CASSPRTSGRYNEQFF.